Below, one T cell receptor beta chain is given with its context. TCRdb used MiXCR to reprocess the RT-PCR reads, holding one entry per CDR3 protein. The data hold under 850,000 distinct CDR3 sequences, with around 20% observed a single time. The data originate from a study of response to subunit inactivated influenza vaccine. CDR3 length: 12 amino acids. The germline gives CDR1 SNHLY, CDR2 FYNNEI. Trimming at V came to 4 bases and at J to 11 bases, leaving 5 bases not matched to a gene. The specimen comprised PBMCs from blood, sampled more than 4 days after vaccination. The genes are TRBV2 and TRBJ2-3, with 8 bases lining up with TRBD2. This TCR was sampled from a man aged 50 or older who received an inactivated influenza vaccine. CDR3 coding DNA: TGTGCCAGCAGTGTAGAGACTAGCGAGCAGTATTTT. Translated, it gives CASSVETSEQYF.